This entry lists 18 T cell receptor beta chains sequenced from one sample in a study of T cells in Graves' hyperthyroidism and ophthalmopathy. TCR beta CDR3 regions were amplified from RNA. The HTBI set primed first-round TCR CDR3 RT-PCR. One entry per CDR3 protein, called by TCRdb with MiXCR from the multiplex PCR reads. The sample lists 300,000 to 450,000 distinct CDR3 sequences, approximately 15% occurring once. The sample taken for sequencing was blood. Source of these receptors: a woman in her sixties with Graves' hyperthyroidism.

The chain links TRBV3-1 to TRBJ1-1; 8 bases agree with TRBD1. The germline CDR1 and CDR2 sequences are LGHDT and YNNKEL (reference sequence). Losses at the gene ends were 6 bases for V and 2 bases for J; bases not matched to a gene: 5. The CDR3 consists of 14 residues. This chain's CDR3 is CASRQQGVNTEAFF. The CDR3 nucleotides read TGTGCCAGCAGGCAACAGGGGGTCAACACTGAAGCTTTCTTT.

The rearrangement joins TRBV12-3 or TRBV12-4 to TRBJ2-1, with 10 bases lining up with TRBD2. This CDR3 has 19 amino acids. With V trimmed by 1 base and J by 0 bases, 9 bases remained unmatched. The CDR3 DNA reads as TGTGCCAGCAGTTTAGGCGCCCTAGCGGGGGCGAGCTCCTACAATGAGCAGTTCTTC. This encodes CASSLGALAGASSYNEQFF.

This chain connects TRBV7-3 to TRBJ2-1, with a weak D call TRBD1 (5 bases). CDR3 length: 15 residues. Trimming took 5 bases from V and 5 from J, leaving 16 bases between them. Germline V gives CDR1 SGHTA, CDR2 FQGTGA. For the CDR3, the DNA is TGTGCCAGCAGCCAGGGTGGCACTACCAACAATGAGCAGTTCTTC. As protein: CASSQGGTTNNEQFF.

This clonotype occurred many times. The chain has TRBV5-1 and TRBJ2-7; the match to TRBD2 covers 8 bases. The ends lost 0 bases at V and 3 bases at J; junction bases unmatched: 8. This CDR3 has 16 amino acids. Looked up from germline, CDR1 is SGHRS and CDR2 is YFSETQ. The CDR3 coding sequence is TGCGCCAGCAGCTTGGGAGAAGCGGGAGTTAGCTACGAGCAGTACTTC. Translating it yields CASSLGEAGVSYEQYF.

This clonotype was counted ten times or more. CDR3 nucleotide sequence: TGTGCCACCAGTGATTCATTCACCAGGGGGGATGAGCAGTTCTTC. Protein: CATSDSFTRGDEQFF. This rearrangement joins TRBV24-1 to TRBJ2-1; D may be TRBD1 (7 bases). Trimming pared 2 bases from V and 8 bases from J, leaving 15 bases between. CDR3 length: 15 residues. Germline lookup yields CDR1 KGHDR and CDR2 SFDVKD.

Only a few counts were recorded for this clonotype. The chain recombines TRBV6-2 or TRBV6-3 with TRBJ1-1, with D maybe TRBD1 (6 bases). This CDR3 region has 14 residues. Trimming stripped 2 bases from V and 3 bases from J, with 10 bases between. Per the germline V gene, CDR1 is MNHEY and CDR2 is SVGEGT. CDR3 residues: CASSYGQGYTEAFF. The CDR3 DNA sequence: TGTGCCAGCAGTTACGGGCAGGGGTACACTGAAGCTTTCTTT.

In regard to this clonotype: A much larger clone lies one base from this, so it may be a read error. V usage is TRBV27 and J usage is TRBJ2-7; 10 bases line up with TRBD2. Germline trimming cut 5 bases from V and 6 bases from J; bases unmatched to any gene: 4. Germline V lookup: CDR1 MNHEY, CDR2 SMNVEV (reference sequence). CDR3 length: 13 amino acids. CDR3 in DNA: TGTGCCAGCAGTATCAGGACTAGCGGCGAGCAGTACTTC. Protein product: CASSIRTSGEQYF.

At least ten counts were recorded for this clonotype. The CDR3 sequence is CASRGSNNEQFF. CDR3 nucleotide sequence: TGTGCCAGCAGAGGGTCCAACAATGAGCAGTTCTTC. J is TRBJ2-1 and V is TRBV12-3 or TRBV12-4; no clear D. This CDR3 is 12 amino acids long. The V end was cut by 6 bases, the J end by 5 bases, with 8 bases between.

There are many counts of this clonotype. This sequence joins TRBV28 and TRBJ2-7; 8 bases are a match to TRBD1. Germline V gene data show CDR1 as MDHEN and CDR2 as SYDVKM. The CDR3 is 13 residues long. V was clipped by 4 bases and J by 7 bases; unmatched bases: 6. The CDR3 sequence is CASSSSGGYEQYF. The CDR3 DNA reads as TGTGCCAGCAGTTCTTCAGGGGGCTATGAGCAGTACTTC.

At least ten counts were recorded for this clonotype. V and J are TRBV6-5 and TRBJ1-4; D remains ambiguous. CDR3 length equals 17 residues. The germline CDR1 and CDR2 sequences are MNHEY and SVGAGI. Trimming left V 0 bases short and J 0 bases short, with 11 bases between. The CDR3: CASSYSGVRATNEKLFF. DNA for the CDR3: TGTGCCAGCAGTTACTCTGGGGTGAGGGCAACTAATGAAAAACTGTTTTTT.

DNA for the CDR3: TGTGCCAGCAGCGTAGACGGGACTAGCGGAAACAATGAGCAGTTCTTC. Amino acids: CASSVDGTSGNNEQFF. The V and J genes are TRBV9 and TRBJ2-1, with 11 bases lining up with TRBD2. The CDR3 consists of 16 residues. In germline, CDR1 is SGDLS, CDR2 YYNGEE. The ends lost 0 bases at V and 5 bases at J; junction bases unmatched: 4.

This clonotype was counted at least ten times. The rearrangement links TRBV7-9 to TRBJ1-5, with D unclear. Trimming took off 5 bases at V and 2 bases at J, with 16 bases between the two ends. From germline, CDR1 is SEHNR and CDR2 FQNEAQ (reference sequence). The length of the CDR3 is 16 residues. This CDR3 reads CASSPSYLGGNQPQHF. CDR3 sequence (DNA): TGTGCCAGCAGCCCCTCCTACCTTGGTGGCAATCAGCCCCAGCATTTT.

This chain connects TRBV9 to TRBJ2-1, with TRBD1 matching 12 bases. V trimming: 4 bases; J trimming: 2 bases; junction bases outside the gene matches: 10. The length of the CDR3 is 18 residues. CDR1 and CDR2 (germline): SGDLS, YYNGEE. The CDR3 loop is CASSFNPGQGATYNEQFF. The CDR3 nucleotides are TGTGCCAGCAGCTTTAACCCGGGACAGGGGGCTACCTACAATGAGCAGTTCTTC. The full variable domain, completed using reference TRBV9 and TRBJ2-1, is DSGVTQTPKHLITATGQRVTLRCSPRSGDLSVYWYQQSLDQGLQFLIQYYNGEERAKGNILERFSAQQFPDLHSELNLSSLELGDSALYFCASSFNPGQGATYNEQFFGPGTRLTVL.

This clonotype came up many times. J is TRBJ2-2 and V is TRBV11-2; no clear D gene. Trimming took 2 bases from V and 4 from J, leaving 5 bases between them. Germline CDR1 reads SGHAT; CDR2 reads FQNNGV. The CDR3 consists of 13 residues. The CDR3 spells CASSLTSTGELFF. In DNA form, the CDR3 reads TGTGCCAGCAGCTTAACGTCCACCGGGGAGCTGTTTTTT.

The chain couples TRBV19 to TRBJ1-6, with a possible D match to TRBD1 (6 bases). V lost 3 bases and J 4 bases, leaving 16 bases between the germline ends. Germline V gene data show CDR1 as LNHDA and CDR2 as SQIVND (reference sequence). The CDR3 has 17 amino acids. CDR3 DNA: TGTGCCAGTAGTATTTTTGGGCAGGGGTCGTATAATTCACCCCTCCACTTT. This codes for CASSIFGQGSYNSPLHF.

This clonotype came up a few times. V and J are TRBV12-5 and TRBJ2-5, with D hard to call. The germline gives CDR1 LGHNT, CDR2 FRNRAP. The CDR3 contains 12 residues. V was cut by 0 bases and J by 5 bases, with 4 bases left in between. CDR3 DNA: TGTGCTAGTGGTTTGGTACGCGAGACCCAGTACTTC. Translated, it gives CASGLVRETQYF.

This clonotype was detected many times. V usage is TRBV11-2 and J usage is TRBJ2-7; 8 bases are shared with TRBD1. The CDR3 contains 15 residues. Germline trimming cut 5 bases from V and 0 bases from J; bases unmatched to any gene: 6. CDR1 and CDR2 from the germline V gene are SGHAT and FQNNGV. DNA of the CDR3: TGTGCCAGCAGCAAGGGACAGGCGAGCTCCTACGAGCAGTACTTC. Amino acid sequence: CASSKGQASSYEQYF.

This clonotype was seen at least ten times. V is TRBV18 and J is TRBJ1-2; D is undetermined. The CDR3 is 14 amino acids. CDR1 and CDR2 from the germline V gene are KGHSH and LQKENI. V lost 0 bases to trimming and J lost 4 bases, with 9 bases between them. As DNA, the CDR3 is TGTGCCAGCTCACCACCCAGGACCGTCTATGGCTACACCTTC. This encodes CASSPPRTVYGYTF. The full variable domain, rest sourced from reference TRBV18 and TRBJ1-2, is NAGVMQNPRHLVRRRGQEARLRCSPMKGHSHVYWYRQLPEEGLKFMVYLQKENIIDESGMPKERFSAEFPKEGPSILRIQQVVRGDSAAYFCASSPPRTVYGYTFGSGTRLTVV.